Shown below are 2 T cell receptor beta chains from a single sample sequenced in a study of blood T cell repertoires in COVID-19. The protocol was immunoSEQ multiplex PCR, while the TCRdb copy is restricted to in-frame clones and leaves out a portion. The repertoire holds around 120,000 clones, approximately 87% seen once, with roughly 29% in the top ten. The sample was peripheral blood. The receptors originated from a woman in her 70s with acute or convalescent COVID-19.

The chain joins TRBV4-1 to TRBJ1-4; D gene unclear. CDR1 is MGHRA, CDR2 YSYEKL, per germline. The CDR3 is made up of 11 amino acids. Deletions cut 1 base from V and 13 bases from J, with 7 bases between. This chain's CDR3 is CASSQGRILFF. CDR3 in DNA: TGCGCCAGCAGCCAAGGGCGGATACTGTTTTTT.

The chain combines TRBV30 with TRBJ1-6, with unresolved D. Germline CDR1 is GTSNPN and CDR2 is SVGIG (reference sequence). The CDR3 has 15 amino acids. Deletions cut 4 bases from V and 0 bases from J, with 10 bases between. CDR3 sequence: CAWTSVSSYNSPLHF. CDR3 DNA sequence: TGTGCCTGGACGAGTGTGAGCTCCTATAATTCACCCCTCCACTTT.